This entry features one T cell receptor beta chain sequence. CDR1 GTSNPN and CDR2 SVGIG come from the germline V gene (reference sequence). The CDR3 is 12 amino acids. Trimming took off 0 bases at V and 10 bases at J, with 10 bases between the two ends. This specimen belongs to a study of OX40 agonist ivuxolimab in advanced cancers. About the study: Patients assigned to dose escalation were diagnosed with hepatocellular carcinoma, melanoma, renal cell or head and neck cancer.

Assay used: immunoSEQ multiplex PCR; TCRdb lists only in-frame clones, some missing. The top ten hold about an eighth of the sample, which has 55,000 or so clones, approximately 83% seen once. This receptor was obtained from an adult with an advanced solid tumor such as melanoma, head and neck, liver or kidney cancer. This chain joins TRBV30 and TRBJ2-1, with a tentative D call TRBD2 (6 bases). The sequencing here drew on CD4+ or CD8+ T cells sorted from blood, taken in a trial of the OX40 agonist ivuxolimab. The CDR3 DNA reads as TGTGCCTGGAGTGTAACGCGGGGCGAGCAGTTCTTC. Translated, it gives CAWSVTRGEQFF.